One and the same sample provided the 6 T cell receptor beta chains below, sequenced in a study of tissue T cells after allogeneic stem cell transplantation. Libraries were prepared by immunoSEQ multiplex PCR; TCRdb keeps only in-frame clonotypes and omits some of them. Among several thousand clones listed, 35% to 40% were seen once. Stated time point: mouse harvest day 14 after allogeneic transplant. The graft held 10^6 splenic CD5+ T cells and 10^7 T-cell-depleted bone marrow cells. The sample was skin. These receptors came from a female BALB/c mouse given C57BL/6 T cells with graft-versus-host disease after an allogeneic hematopoietic cell transplant.

A word on this clone: Gene names are the mouse ones. The CDR3 end falls 1 residue outside the read, so it is completed with the germline J gene. The J gene is TRBJ2-3, the V gene TRBV26; D uncertain. Trimming took 6 bases from V and 0 from J, leaving 4 bases between them. This CDR3 comprises 12 residues. The V gene's germline CDR1 is KGHPV and CDR2 FQNQEV (reference sequence). The CDR3 loop is CASRTSAETLYF. CDR3 DNA (partial): TGTGCCAGCAGAACAAGTGCAGAAACGCTGTAT.

This clone is medium-sized within its sample. The gene symbols are mouse symbols. The read ends 1 residue shy of where the CDR3 ends; the end is completed using the germline J gene. This chain uses TRBV13-1 with TRBJ2-4; D is undetermined. There are 13 residues in the CDR3. CDR1 NSHNY and CDR2 SYGAGN come from the germline V gene. V lost 0 bases to trimming and J lost 1 base, with 3 bases between them. Partial CDR3 DNA: TGTGCCAGCAGTGATGGGGGTCAAAACACCTTGTAC. Residues: CASSDGGQNTLY. The entire CDR3 reads CASSDGGQNTLYF.

This clone was observed a few times. Gene labels here are mouse ones. The sequenced part of the CDR3 DNA is TGTGCCAGCAGTCGGGGACAAGCAAACACAGAAGTCTTC. Translation gives CASSRGQANTEVF. The complete CDR3 reads CASSRGQANTEVFF. The J gene is TRBJ1-1, the V gene TRBV26, with D maybe TRBD1 (6 bases). The read gets to within 1 residue of the CDR3 end, and the germline J gene fills in the rest. The V end was cut by 4 bases, the J end by 0 bases, with 9 bases between. Germline CDR1 reads KGHPV; CDR2 reads FQNQEV (reference sequence). This CDR3 is 14 amino acids long.

Note on this clone: The genes and germline here are from mouse. The CDR3 DNA, read in part, is TGTGCCAGCAGCCAAGACCAGGGTGGCTCCGACTACACC. Protein: CASSQDQGGSDYT. The CDR3 as a whole reads CASSQDQGGSDYTF. The rearrangement uses TRBV5 and TRBJ1-2; weak D call: TRBD1 (5 bases). The sequenced fragment ends 1 residue before the CDR3 boundary, so the rest is inferred from the germline J gene. The germline gives CDR1 LGHNA, CDR2 YNLKQL (reference sequence). V was shortened by 0 bases and J by 4 bases, with 9 bases between the two germline ends. There are 14 residues in the CDR3.

This clone was counted a few times. Mouse gene names and germline throughout. The read ends 1 residue before the CDR3 terminus; that terminus is restored from the germline J gene. The chain is built from TRBV26 and TRBJ2-7; 8 bases agree with TRBD2. Losses at the gene ends were 4 bases for V and 4 bases for J; bases not matched to a gene: 6. The germline V gene has CDR1 KGHPV and CDR2 FQNQEV (reference sequence). CDR3 length: 14 amino acids. CDR3 DNA, as far as it was read: TGTGCCAGCAGTCCTCCGGGACTGGAGTATGAACAGTAC. Translated: CASSPPGLEYEQY. The whole CDR3 sequence is CASSPPGLEYEQYF.

In its sample, this clone was seen a few times. Gene names denote mouse genes. The read ends 1 residue early relative to the CDR3; the germline J gene fills the gap. The chain has TRBV26 and TRBJ2-3, with a tentative D call TRBD1 (6 bases). Trimming pared 4 bases from V and 0 bases from J, leaving 8 bases between. The CDR3 totals 14 residues. Looked up from germline, CDR1 is KGHPV and CDR2 is FQNQEV (reference sequence). The CDR3 bases that were read are TGTGCCAGCAGTCAGGGGGACAGTGCAGAAACGCTGTAT. It specifies CASSQGDSAETLY. The whole CDR3 region reads CASSQGDSAETLYF.